This T cell receptor beta chain emerged from a study of spatial heterogeneity in lung cancer. Regarding time point: sample taken at primary tumor resection. Whole RNA from tumor, nontumor lung or frozen PBMC was sequenced unsorted. TCRdb recomputed calls from the 5' RACE reads with MiXCR, one row per CDR3 protein. This sample carries tens of thousands of distinct CDR3 sequences, roughly 7.4% of them seen once, and the ten largest clones take 25% to 35%. This clonotype was counted many times. The sample here was PBMCs, taken at surgery. The sequence came from a male donor with early-stage non-small cell lung cancer.

CDR3 loop: CASSYGEGTDTQYF. The CDR3 DNA is TGTGCCAGCAGCTACGGGGAGGGGACAGATACGCAGTATTTT. The chain carries TRBV6-5 and TRBJ2-3; 7 bases line up with TRBD2. V dropped 6 bases and J dropped 3; count of bases not matched to a gene: 6. The CDR3 is made up of 14 amino acids. CDR1 is MNHEY and CDR2 is SVGAGI in the germline V gene.